These T cell receptor beta chains were read from a single sample in a study of identical twins. MiXCR, run by TCRdb on the 5' RACE reads, gives a single entry per CDR3 protein. The table includes hundreds of thousands of distinct CDR3 sequences, under 10% detected once. The same data also went into a second study, on yellow fever vaccine responses in identical twins.

Material: memory (CD45RO+) T cells sorted from blood. Receptors originate from a woman younger than 30 in good health. CDR3s include the opening cysteine and the closing phenylalanine or tryptophan. A D gene is named only where the DNA matches it firmly. Where a row states a size, it is once, few, many or the class of an expanded clone; other rows omit it.

D	J	V	size	DNA	CDR3
TRBD1	TRBJ2-1	TRBV7-2	many	TGTGCTTCCAAGGGGACAGAGAGCTACAATGAGCAGTTCTTC	CASKGTESYNEQFF
-	TRBJ2-3	TRBV7-2	few	TGTGCCAGCAGCTTTGAGCGTATCACAGATACGCAGTATTTT	CASSFERITDTQYF
TRBD1	TRBJ2-7	TRBV6-5	few	TGTGCCAGCAGTTACTCTTCCGGATTGGGACAGCCATACGAGCAGTACTTC	CASSYSSGLGQPYEQYF
TRBD1	TRBJ2-5	TRBV7-9	-	TGTGCCAGCAGCTTAGCGACAGGGTTGCGTCAAGAGACCCAGTACTTC	CASSLATGLRQETQYF
-	TRBJ2-2	TRBV5-4	-	TGTGCCAGCAGCTTGGTCCGCGGTAGGAACACCGGGGAGCTGTTTTTT	CASSLVRGRNTGELFF
-	TRBJ1-2	TRBV1	-	TGCACCAGCAGCCAAGACGCAATAAAATTGGGCTACACCTTC	CTSSQDAIKLGYTF
TRBD1	TRBJ2-1	TRBV12-3/TRBV12-4	-	TGTACCCGCAGTTTAGCCTCCTGGGGGACAGTTACATACAATGAGCAGTTCTTC	CTRSLASWGTVTYNEQFF
TRBD2	TRBJ2-5	TRBV27	many	TGTGCCAGCAGCATAGCGGGGGGTAGAGCAGAGACCCAGTACTTC	CASSIAGGRAETQYF
TRBD1	TRBJ1-1	TRBV7-9	few	TGTGCCAGCAGCTTGACAGGGAGTATCCCTGAAGCTTTCTTT	CASSLTGSIPEAFF
-	TRBJ2-5	TRBV6-2/TRBV6-3	-	TGTGCCAGCAGTACGGGCAGCGCCCAAGAGACCCAGTACTTC	CASSTGSAQETQYF
-	TRBJ1-1	TRBV29-1	-	TGCAGCGTTGAGGGCGGCAGGGGCAGCACTGAAGCTTTCTTT	CSVEGGRGSTEAFF
TRBD2	TRBJ2-1	TRBV25-1	-	TGTGCGTCGGGGGGGGCCGTCGATGAGCAGTTCTTC	CASGGAVDEQFF
-	TRBJ1-4	TRBV5-1	-	TGCGCCAGCAGCGGAACAGGGACTAATGAAAAACTGTTTTTT	CASSGTGTNEKLFF
-	TRBJ2-1	TRBV11-2	many	TGTGCCAGCAGCCTATTCACAGGTTACAATGAGCAGTTCTTC	CASSLFTGYNEQFF
-	TRBJ1-4	TRBV12-3/TRBV12-4	many	TGTGCCAGCAGTTTGTCTGCAGGGGCGTTGAAACTGTTTTTT	CASSLSAGALKLFF
-	TRBJ1-2	TRBV20-1	-	TGCAGTGCTAGTCGACGAGGCGGGACCGAGATTTATGGCTACACCTTC	CSASRRGGTEIYGYTF
TRBD1	TRBJ2-7	TRBV18	-	TGTGCCAGCTCACTCGGGACAGGGGTCTCCTACGAGCAGTACTTC	CASSLGTGVSYEQYF
-	TRBJ1-4	TRBV27	few	TGTGCCAGCGGTTTCGCAACTAATGAAAAACTGTTTTTT	CASGFATNEKLFF
TRBD2	TRBJ2-2	TRBV4-3	many	TGCGCCAGCAGCCAAGATCCCCTAGCGGGAGTAGTCACCGGGGAGCTGTTTTTT	CASSQDPLAGVVTGELFF
TRBD2	TRBJ2-3	TRBV11-2	few	TGTGCCAGCAGCTTAGGCGTATCCGGGGGGGGCACAGATACGCAGTATTTT	CASSLGVSGGGTDTQYF
TRBD1	TRBJ2-5	TRBV5-6	many	TGTGCCAGCAGCTTGTTCACAGGGGGTTCGTCAGAGACCCAGTACTTC	CASSLFTGGSSETQYF
-	TRBJ2-7	TRBV11-2	many	TGTGCCAGCAGCGGAACAGTCTACGAGCAGTACTTC	CASSGTVYEQYF
-	TRBJ2-3	TRBV4-3	many	TGCGCCAGCAGCCAAGGGCCGGGTCCATTCACAGATACGCAGTATTTT	CASSQGPGPFTDTQYF
-	TRBJ1-1	TRBV12-3/TRBV12-4	many	TGTGCCAGCAGTCTAGGTCCGGGCACTGAAGCTTTCTTT	CASSLGPGTEAFF
TRBD1	TRBJ2-7	TRBV7-8	many	TGTGCCAGCAGCTTGGATACAGGGGGCATAGTGTACGAGCAGTACTTC	CASSLDTGGIVYEQYF
-	TRBJ2-1	TRBV11-2	-	TGTGCCAGCAGTACGATTACTTCCTACAATGAGCAGTTCTTC	CASSTITSYNEQFF
-	TRBJ2-7	TRBV6-5	many	TGTGCCAGCAGTTTGGGCAGGGGATACGAGCAGTACTTC	CASSLGRGYEQYF
TRBD2	TRBJ2-7	TRBV7-2	few	TGTGCCAGCAGCTTAGGTCGCGGGAGGAGAACTTACGAGCAGTACTTC	CASSLGRGRRTYEQYF
TRBD2	TRBJ2-3	TRBV10-3	many	TGTGCCATCAGTGAGCGGGGGGGCACAGATACGCAGTATTTT	CAISERGGTDTQYF
-	TRBJ2-3	TRBV4-1	many	TGCGCCAGCAGCCAAGATCTGCAAGGAGGCACAGATACGCAGTATTTT	CASSQDLQGGTDTQYF
TRBD1	TRBJ2-1	TRBV19	-	TGTGCCAGTAGGGCGGACAGGAGCTCCTACAATGAGCAGTTCTTC	CASRADRSSYNEQFF
TRBD1	TRBJ1-5	TRBV15	many	TGTGCCACCAGCACCATGACAGGGGGCCAGCAGCCCCAGCATTTT	CATSTMTGGQQPQHF
-	TRBJ2-2	TRBV6-5	few	TGTGCCAGCAGTTTATTCACCGGGGAGCTGTTTTTT	CASSLFTGELFF
TRBD2	TRBJ2-5	TRBV28	many	TGTGCCACCGCCCTAGCGGGAGGATTGGAGACCCAGTACTTC	CATALAGGLETQYF
-	TRBJ1-1	TRBV20-1	many	TGCAGGCTACTCGGCCGATTCTACACTGAAGCTTTCTTT	CRLLGRFYTEAFF
-	TRBJ2-3	TRBV7-9	few	TGTGCCAGCAGTGGGATGCTTGGCGGGGAGAGCACAGATACGCAGTATTTT	CASSGMLGGESTDTQYF
-	TRBJ1-1	TRBV20-1	few	TGCAGTGCTAGAGATCTAACAGGGTTTCTCGGTGAAGCTTTCTTT	CSARDLTGFLGEAFF
TRBD2	TRBJ2-1	TRBV6-4	-	TGTGCCAGCAGTGGGCAAGCGGGAAGCTTCAATGAGCAGTTCTTC	CASSGQAGSFNEQFF
TRBD1	TRBJ1-1	TRBV29-1	-	TGCAGCGTTAAGGACAGGGCCACTGAAGCTTTCTTT	CSVKDRATEAFF
-	TRBJ1-6	TRBV7-9	many	TGTGCCAGCAGCTCCCGGAGGGGAAGAGGGGGGAATTCACCCCTCCACTTT	CASSSRRGRGGNSPLHF
-	TRBJ1-5	TRBV19	-	TGTGCCAGTAGTATACTCCAGGGAGGCAATCAGCCCCAGCATTTT	CASSILQGGNQPQHF
-	TRBJ2-3	TRBV27	-	TGTGCCAGCAGTAGGGACAAGAGCACAGATACGCAGTATTTT	CASSRDKSTDTQYF
TRBD1	TRBJ2-1	TRBV7-9	few	TGTGCCAGCAGCTTGGGACAGATTCTATACAATGAGCAGTTCTTC	CASSLGQILYNEQFF
TRBD2	TRBJ2-5	TRBV12-3/TRBV12-4	many	TGTGCCAGCACCCCTGCGACTAGCGGCCAAGAGACCCAGTACTTC	CASTPATSGQETQYF
-	TRBJ2-5	TRBV5-1	-	TGCGCCAGCAGCTTTGTGGGGGCCGGGGAGACCCAGTACTTC	CASSFVGAGETQYF
TRBD1	TRBJ2-2	TRBV24-1	many	TGTGCCACCCGACGGACAGGCAACACCGGGGAGCTGTTTTTT	CATRRTGNTGELFF
-	TRBJ2-3	TRBV24-1	many	TGTGCCACCAGCCCGGAACACGGCGGGATCACAGATACGCAGTATTTT	CATSPEHGGITDTQYF
-	TRBJ1-5	TRBV5-1	many	TGCGCCAGCAGTTTCGACGGATTTAGCGGTCAGCCCCAGCATTTT	CASSFDGFSGQPQHF
-	TRBJ2-7	TRBV20-1	many	TGCAGTGCCGAGGACAGTTTTGGAGAGCAGTACTTC	CSAEDSFGEQYF
-	TRBJ2-7	TRBV27	-	TGTGCCAGCAGTTCAGCCGAGGGGCGGGGCGAGCAGTACTTC	CASSSAEGRGEQYF
-	TRBJ2-1	TRBV3-1	many	TGTGCCAGCGGGGCCTTGAGCTCCTACAATGAGCAGTTCTTC	CASGALSSYNEQFF